This T cell receptor beta chain appears in the sequencing data of a study of cytomegalovirus exposure and HLA in healthy donors. Assay used: immunoSEQ multiplex PCR; TCRdb lists only in-frame clones, some missing. The table lists about 110,000 clones, about 85% of them singletons. Worth noting for this clone: What it recognizes is unknown.

Broader study findings: The study listed 164 cytomegalovirus-associated TCR beta chains.

This TCR came from a woman between 18 and 30 years old in good health and CMV-seropositive. Sequencing input: PBMCs.

The CDR3 protein is CSARDYEQYF. CDR3 nucleotides: TGCAGTGCTAGAGACTACGAGCAGTACTTC. The genes are TRBV20-1 and TRBJ2-5, with no clear D. The assigned J gene may be wrong: the sequence end matches TRBJ2-7 better. The CDR3 loop spans 10 amino acids. The germline V gene has CDR1 DFQATT and CDR2 SNEGSKA (reference sequence).